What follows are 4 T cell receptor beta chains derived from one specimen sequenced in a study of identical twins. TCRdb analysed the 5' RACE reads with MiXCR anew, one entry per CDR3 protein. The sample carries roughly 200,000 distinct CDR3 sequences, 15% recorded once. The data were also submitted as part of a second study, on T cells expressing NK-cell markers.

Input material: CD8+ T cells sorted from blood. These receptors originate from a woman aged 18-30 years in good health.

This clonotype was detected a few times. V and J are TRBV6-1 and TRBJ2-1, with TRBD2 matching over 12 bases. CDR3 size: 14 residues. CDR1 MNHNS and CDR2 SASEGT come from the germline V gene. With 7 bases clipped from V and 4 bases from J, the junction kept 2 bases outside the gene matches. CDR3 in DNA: TGTGCCAGCACCCTAGCGGGGGGGTACAATGAGCAGTTCTTC. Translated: CASTLAGGYNEQFF.

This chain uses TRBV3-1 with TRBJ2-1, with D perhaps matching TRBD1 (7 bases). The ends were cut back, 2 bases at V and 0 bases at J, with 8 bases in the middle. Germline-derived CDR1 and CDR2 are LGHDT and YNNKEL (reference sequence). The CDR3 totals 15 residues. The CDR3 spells CASSQQGGSYNEQFF. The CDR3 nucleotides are TGTGCCAGCAGCCAACAGGGGGGCTCCTACAATGAGCAGTTCTTC.

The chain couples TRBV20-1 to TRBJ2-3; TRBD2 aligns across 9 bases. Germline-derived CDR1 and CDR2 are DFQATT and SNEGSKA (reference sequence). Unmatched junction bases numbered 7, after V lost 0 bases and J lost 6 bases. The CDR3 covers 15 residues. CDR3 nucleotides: TGCAGTGCTAGAGATGGGGGTAGCGGGAGTGATACGCAGTATTTT. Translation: CSARDGGSGSDTQYF.

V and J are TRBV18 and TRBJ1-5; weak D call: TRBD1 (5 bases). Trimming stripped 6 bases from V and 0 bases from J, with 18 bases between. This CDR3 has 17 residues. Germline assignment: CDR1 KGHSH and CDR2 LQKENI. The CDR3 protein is CASSLGPKNYSNQPQHF. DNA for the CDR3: TGTGCCAGCTCCCTGGGACCGAAAAATTATAGCAATCAGCCCCAGCATTTT.